This T cell receptor beta chain was observed in a study of cytomegalovirus exposure and HLA in healthy donors. Study-level findings and limits: According to an earlier analysis, most TCR beta V segments yielded productive rearrangements about 87% or about 30% of the time. Reported findings show TCR beta sequences accurately forecast HLA-A and HLA-B alleles in most subjects.

Germline V gene data show CDR1 as SNHLY and CDR2 as FYNNEI. V lost 10 bases, J lost 2 bases, and 18 bases stayed unmatched. There are 17 residues in the CDR3. In the PCR, 60 Vbeta and 13 Jbeta primers were used. Produced via immunoSEQ multiplex PCR; TCRdb's table is partial and in-frame only. The profile shows about 100,000 clones, about 77% of them singletons. This clone has only one observation. Its antigen is unidentified. Sequenced material: PBMCs. The sequence came from a woman aged 18-29 years in good health and CMV-seropositive. J is TRBJ2-5 and V is TRBV2, with 8 positions matching TRBD2. CDR3 amino acids: CAKTPSGLAGRQETQYF. The CDR3 nucleotides read TGTGCCAAGACACCAAGCGGGCTAGCGGGTCGGCAAGAGACCCAGTACTTC.